Described below is a single TCR beta chain sequence and its context. The sample is drawn from a study of identical twins. V was trimmed by 6 bases and J by 3 bases, leaving 12 bases between them. Per germline, CDR1 MNHNY and CDR2 SVGAGI (reference sequence). This CDR3 comprises 13 residues. TCRdb ran MiXCR on the 5' RACE reads and lists one entry per CDR3 protein. The sample shows around 370,000 distinct CDR3 sequences, roughly 9% of them seen only once. The chain uses TRBV6-6 and TRBJ2-7; D is perhaps TRBD1 (5 bases). This TCR was sampled from a woman aged 45-59 years in good health. Material for sequencing was naive T cells sorted from blood. Here the CDR3 reads CASSRVRVYEQYF. The CDR3 region has the DNA TGTGCCAGCAGCCGGGTCAGGGTCTACGAGCAGTACTTC.